Shown below are 15 T cell receptor beta chains from a single sample sequenced in a study of beta chain features in type 1 diabetes. Expressed TCRB transcripts were sequenced after all isolated RNA was converted to cDNA. Assay used: immunoSEQ multiplex PCR; TCRdb lists only in-frame clones, some missing. This table holds approximately 100,000 clones, about 40% found once. Sequencing used stem cell memory CD4+ T cells from blood. The receptors come from a woman under 30 in good health.

V is TRBV30 and J is TRBJ2-3, with 10 positions matching TRBD2. Germline CDR1 and CDR2: GTSNPN and SVGIG (reference sequence). V lost 6 bases and J lost 6; bases outside the gene matches: 12. The CDR3 length is 15 residues. In nucleotides, the CDR3 is TGTGCCTGCTCCCCGCTAGCGGGAGAGGGGGATACGCAGTATTTT. This encodes CACSPLAGEGDTQYF.

A single count supports this clone. This chain links TRBV2 with TRBJ2-7, with TRBD2 matching 9 bases. Germline trimming cut 3 bases from V and 3 bases from J; bases unmatched to any gene: 6. Germline values: CDR1 SNHLY, CDR2 FYNNEI. The CDR3 extends over 15 amino acids. This chain's CDR3 is CASSDRTSELYEQYF. The CDR3 coding sequence is TGTGCCAGCAGTGATAGGACTAGCGAGCTCTACGAGCAGTACTTC. The full variable domain, with the rest looked up from reference TRBV2 and TRBJ2-7, is EPEVTQTPSHQVTQMGQEVILRCVPISNHLYFYWYRQILGQKVEFLVSFYNNEISEKSEIFDDQFSVERPDGSNFTLKIRSTKLEDSAMYFCASSDRTSELYEQYFGPGTRLTVT.

This sequence joins TRBV28 and TRBJ2-7; 7 nucleotides match TRBD1. The CDR3 contains 15 residues. With V trimmed by 2 bases and J by 4 bases, 8 bases remained unmatched. Germline CDR1 and CDR2: MDHEN and SYDVKM. This CDR3 is CASSLVGTAPYEQYF. As DNA, the CDR3 is TGTGCCAGCAGTTTAGTCGGGACAGCCCCATACGAGCAGTACTTC.

As to this clone: The same CDR3 can be traced to other DNA sequences in this sample. The rearrangement uses TRBV7-9 and TRBJ1-2, with TRBD1 matching over 7 bases. Germline loops: CDR1 SEHNR, CDR2 FQNEAQ (reference sequence). The CDR3 covers 12 residues. Trimming at V came to 3 bases and at J to 6 bases, leaving 1 base not matched to a gene. This chain's CDR3 is CASSLGQNGYTF. The CDR3 region has the DNA TGTGCCAGCAGCTTGGGACAGAATGGCTACACCTTC.

This clone was observed a few times. The chain joins TRBV28 to TRBJ1-5; tentatively, D is TRBD1 (6 bases). The germline CDR1 and CDR2 sequences are MDHEN and SYDVKM. This CDR3 spans 14 amino acids. With 4 bases removed from V and 7 bases from J, the gap between germline ends came to 14 bases. The CDR3 DNA reads as TGTGCCAGCAGTTCCATCCGAGACAGGCAGCCCCAGCATTTT. This encodes CASSSIRDRQPQHF.

The V gene is TRBV5-4, the J gene TRBJ2-7; D is unresolved. The ends were cut back, 2 bases at V and 2 bases at J, with 8 bases in the middle. The CDR3 length is 13 residues. In germline, CDR1 is SGHNT, CDR2 YYREEE (reference sequence). The DNA of the CDR3 is TGTGCCAGCAGCTTCGAGTCTACCTACGAGCAGTACTTC. This encodes CASSFESTYEQYF.

The rearrangement links TRBV30 to TRBJ1-1, with a possible D match to TRBD1 (6 bases). The CDR3 has 18 residues. Deletions cut 4 bases from V and 3 bases from J, with 27 bases between. Germline-derived CDR1 and CDR2 are GTSNPN and SVGIG (reference sequence). CDR3 sequence: CAWTRGGTVSRMDTEAFF. CDR3 bases: TGTGCCTGGACGAGGGGGGGCACAGTGTCGAGGATGGACACTGAAGCTTTCTTT.

V and J are TRBV15 and TRBJ2-3; D is undetermined. The CDR3 is 14 amino acids. Trimming took off 0 bases at V and 5 bases at J, with 9 bases between the two ends. Germline values: CDR1 LNHNV, CDR2 YYDKDF (reference sequence). The CDR3 DNA sequence: TGTGCCACCAGCAGAGATGGGCCGGTAGATACGCAGTATTTT. Residues: CATSRDGPVDTQYF.

The chain employs TRBV28 and TRBJ2-7; unclear D gene. The CDR3 length is 11 residues. The ends were cut back, 5 bases at V and 3 bases at J, with 5 bases in the middle. Looked up from germline, CDR1 is MDHEN and CDR2 is SYDVKM. The CDR3 DNA is TGTGCCAGCAGTCTCTACTACGAGCAGTACTTC. Protein: CASSLYYEQYF.

Note on this clone: An end of the junction differs from the germline gene, which may be a read error. Other DNA sequences in the sample encode the same CDR3. The chain is built from TRBV29-1 and TRBJ2-7, with TRBD1 matching 7 bases. This CDR3 has 13 residues. Per germline, CDR1 SQVTM and CDR2 ANQGSEA. DNA for the CDR3: TGCAGCGTTGAAAAACAGGGGATGAACGAGCAGTACTTT. Amino acid sequence: CSVEKQGMNEQYF.

This chain links TRBV4-1 with TRBJ2-5, with D tentatively TRBD1 (6 bases). V was pared by 4 bases and J by 2 bases, with 20 bases between. CDR3 length: 17 amino acids. The V gene's germline CDR1 is MGHRA and CDR2 YSYEKL. In DNA, the CDR3 is TGCGCCAGCAGCCGAGCCGGGACAACGCACCCTCAAGAGACCCAGTACTTC. Protein product: CASSRAGTTHPQETQYF.

This clone was observed a handful of times. The rearrangement uses TRBV5-4 and TRBJ2-5; D might be TRBD2 (6 bases). CDR1 is SGHNT and CDR2 is YYREEE in the germline V gene (reference sequence). Deletions cut 2 bases from V and 5 bases from J, with 19 bases between. The CDR3 has 16 amino acids. The CDR3 sequence is CASSFGGTSRGETQYF. Here the CDR3 DNA reads TGTGCCAGCAGCTTCGGCGGCACCTCTCGGGGGGAGACCCAGTACTTC.

The chain recombines TRBV7-6 with TRBJ2-7; 7 nucleotides agree with TRBD2. Germline V CDR1 and CDR2: SGHVS, FNYEAQ. Losses at the gene ends were 1 base for V and 0 bases for J; bases not matched to a gene: 12. The CDR3 covers 18 residues. The CDR3 DNA follows: TGTGCCAGCAGCTTAGAGCCCTCGGGCCGCGGGAGCTCCTACGAGCAGTACTTC. Its protein product is CASSLEPSGRGSSYEQYF. Looking up the rest from reference TRBV7-6 and TRBJ2-7 gives the full variable domain: GAGVSQSPRYKVTKRGQDVALRCDPISGHVSLYWYRQALGQGPEFLTYFNYEAQQDKSGLPNDRFSAERPEGSISTLTIQRTEQRDSAMYRCASSLEPSGRGSSYEQYFGPGTRLTVT.

The count of this clone is one. V and J are TRBV7-9 and TRBJ2-3, with D possibly matching TRBD2 (5 bases). This CDR3 comprises 15 residues. V gave up 1 base and J gave up 3 bases, with 11 bases separating them. Per the germline V gene, CDR1 is SEHNR and CDR2 is FQNEAQ (reference sequence). Here the CDR3 DNA reads TGTGCCAGCAGCTTAGGACTATCGAGGACAGATACGCAGTATTTT. Translating it yields CASSLGLSRTDTQYF.

The chain uses TRBV28 and TRBJ2-1; 7 positions agree with TRBD2. The CDR3 loop spans 13 amino acids. Trimming cost V 9 bases and J 2 bases; bases outside gene matches: 4. The germline V gene has CDR1 MDHEN and CDR2 SYDVKM. CDR3 bases: TGTGCCAGTCGGGAGGACGCCTACAATGAGCAGTTCTTC. Protein sequence: CASREDAYNEQFF.